The entry below gives a single T cell receptor (beta chain) sequence along with its context. The antigen remains unidentified. These data originate in a study of CD4 T cells in relation to SARS-CoV-2 and coronaviruses. TCRdb's table, derived via immunoSEQ multiplex PCR, lists solely in-frame clones and lacks some. The sample includes about 20,000 clones, about 72% of them seen just once. Before the COVID-19 pandemic, during about 2010-2019, CD4+ T cells were taken from unexposed donors. After ten to eleven days of culture, CD4+ T cells were isolated. Fresh IL-2 medium replaced half the medium on days 3 and 7. Sample: CD4+ T cells from PBMCs, cultured in vitro. This clonotype originated in a human donor in good health.

The CDR3 coding sequence is TGTGCCAGTAGTACCACACTTGGGGCGGGGAACACTGAAGCTTTCTTT. Protein sequence: CASSTTLGAGNTEAFF. This rearrangement joins TRBV19 to TRBJ1-1; a possible D gene is TRBD1 (5 bases). The CDR3 sequence is 16 residues long. V was cut by 4 bases and J by 1 base, with 16 bases left in between. CDR1 is LNHDA and CDR2 is SQIVND in the germline V gene (reference sequence). Full variable domain (remainder filled in from reference TRBV19 and TRBJ1-1): DGGITQSPKYLFRKEGQNVTLSCEQNLNHDAMYWYRQDPGQGLRLIYYSQIVNDFQKGDIAEGYSVSREKKESFPLTVTSAQKNPTAFYLCASSTTLGAGNTEAFFGQGTRLTVV.